A single sample gave rise to the 22 T cell receptor beta chains below, sequenced in a study of post-analysis software for immune sequencing data (dated by TCRdb to the mid-2010s). The library was produced with PCR. Sequencing was performed on an Illumina HiSeq 2500. To reduce PCR and sequencing biases, unique molecular identifiers were built into the TCR beta cDNA libraries. Through fastp at Q25 and MiXCR, TCRdb rebuilt clones from the public reads, retaining in-frame beta chains. Here each entry gathers all rows of one CDR3 protein and keeps the most common genes and DNA. A total of 150,000 or so distinct CDR3 sequences appear in this sample, about 36% of them only once. The top ten clonotypes cover approximately 30% of the sample. Explained via the paper, the time point label denotes: second blood draw from one MS patient after hematopoietic stem cell transplantation. This specimen consisted of blood, obtained after autologous hematopoietic stem cell transplantation. These receptor sequences come from a girl aged 10-17 years with multiple sclerosis. Donor details come from another sample of the same person, matched by shared clones.

The chain combines TRBV20-1 with TRBJ2-3, with 7 bases fitting TRBD2. The V gene end was trimmed by 3 bases and the J gene end by 4 bases; junction bases not matched to a gene: 10. This CDR3 contains 15 residues. Germline assignment: CDR1 DFQATT and CDR2 SNEGSKA (reference sequence). The CDR3 sequence is CSARTEREGADTQYF. DNA for the CDR3: TGCAGTGCTAGGACCGAGCGGGAAGGGGCAGATACGCAGTATTTT.

This chain connects TRBV6-6 to TRBJ2-7, with 7 bases lining up with TRBD1. The length of the CDR3 is 16 residues. V shed 4 bases and J 3 bases; nucleotides not matched to a gene: 12. The germline V gene encodes CDR1 MNHNY and CDR2 SVGAGI (reference sequence). CDR3 amino acids: CASSSPGDSAIYEQYF. CDR3 nucleotides: TGTGCCAGCAGTTCCCCAGGGGACAGTGCGATCTACGAGCAGTACTTC.

This clonotype was seen only once. CDR3: CATSDLHPSRRRTVRYEQYF. CDR3 bases: TGTGCCACCAGTGATTTGCACCCGAGTCGTCGACGGACGGTAAGGTACGAGCAGTACTTC. This chain links TRBV24-1 with TRBJ2-4; D is undetermined. The last part of the DNA fits TRBJ2-7 better; the J call may be wrong. The length of the CDR3 is 20 residues. CDR1 is KGHDR, CDR2 SFDVKD, per germline.

This clonotype occurred a few times. This chain connects TRBV10-1 to TRBJ2-2; D is ambiguous. The CDR3 extends over 12 amino acids. Germline V gene lookup returns CDR1 WNHNN and CDR2 SYGVQD (reference sequence). Between the trimmed V and J ends, which lost 8 bases and 4 bases, there was a span of 8 bases. CDR3: CASGASTGELFF. The DNA of the CDR3 is TGCGCCAGCGGCGCTTCCACCGGGGAGCTGTTTTTT.

V usage is TRBV5-4 and J usage is TRBJ2-5; 10 bases match TRBD1. Trimming removed 0 bases from V and 4 bases from J; junction bases left unmatched: 6. Per the germline V gene, CDR1 is SGHNT and CDR2 is YYREEE (reference sequence). CDR3 length: 16 amino acids. CDR3 nucleotide sequence: TGTGCCAGCAGCTTGGGGACAGGGGGTTCACGAGAGACCCAGTACTTC. As protein: CASSLGTGGSRETQYF.

The chain joins TRBV7-9 to TRBJ2-2, with D perhaps TRBD1 (6 bases). The CDR3 runs 15 residues. Trimming stripped 5 bases from V and 5 bases from J, with 15 bases between. From germline, CDR1 is SEHNR and CDR2 FQNEAQ (reference sequence). CDR3 nucleotide sequence: TGTGCCAGCAGCCCCCAGCAGGGGTTGACCGGGGAGCTGTTTTTT. This encodes CASSPQQGLTGELFF.

The J gene is TRBJ1-2, the V gene TRBV27, with D tentatively TRBD1 (6 bases). The CDR3 has 13 residues. The V end was cut by 6 bases, the J end by 8 bases, with 16 bases between. Germline V gene sequence: CDR1 MNHEY, CDR2 SMNVEV (reference sequence). CDR3 protein: CASSNTGFWGYTF. The CDR3 nucleotides read TGTGCCAGCAGCAATACAGGGTTTTGGGGCTACACCTTC.

This chain connects TRBV6-2 or TRBV6-3 to TRBJ1-1, with D perhaps TRBD1 (6 bases). Between the trimmed V and J ends, which lost 1 base and 3 bases, there was a span of 15 bases. The CDR3 contains 16 residues. Germline CDR1 reads MNHEY; CDR2 reads SVGEGT. The DNA for the CDR3 is TGTGCCAGCAGTTACTTTCCGGCAGGGGAGGACACTGAAGCTTTCTTT. As protein: CASSYFPAGEDTEAFF.

The V call is TRBV3-1, the J call TRBJ2-7, with D perhaps matching TRBD1 (6 bases). V lost 6 bases, J lost 3 bases, and 15 bases lay in between. This CDR3 comprises 14 residues. Germline loops: CDR1 LGHDT, CDR2 YNNKEL (reference sequence). This chain's CDR3 is CASSTGLGGYEQYF. Here the CDR3 DNA reads TGTGCCAGCAGTACAGGGCTAGGTGGCTACGAGCAGTACTTC.

This clonotype was picked up many times. The gene calls are TRBV29-1 and TRBJ2-4, with 8 nucleotides matching TRBD1. The assigned J gene may be wrong: the sequence end matches TRBJ2-7 better. Germline lookup yields CDR1 SQVTM and CDR2 ANQGSEA. The CDR3 runs 14 residues. The CDR3 DNA reads TGCAGCGTTGATGGGCAGGGGGCCGGTTACGAGCAGTACTTC. It yields the protein CSVDGQGAGYEQYF.

The chain combines TRBV20-1 with TRBJ2-7; no reliable D call. Trimming shortened V by 0 bases and J by 2 bases, and 11 bases separated the two germline ends. The germline V gene has CDR1 DFQATT and CDR2 SNEGSKA (reference sequence). The CDR3 runs to 14 residues. The CDR3 spells CSARDSTRTYEQYF. In DNA form, the CDR3 reads TGCAGTGCTAGAGACTCGACAAGGACCTACGAGCAGTACTTC.

This chain links TRBV7-9 with TRBJ2-3, with 10 bases aligning to TRBD2. The germline V gene encodes CDR1 SEHNR and CDR2 FQNEAQ (reference sequence). J gave up 7 bases and V 1 base, and 11 bases lay outside the gene matches. The CDR3 spans 17 residues. The CDR3 reads CASSLGVAGGLHHTQYF. In DNA, the CDR3 is TGTGCCAGCAGCTTAGGCGTAGCGGGAGGCCTTCATCATACGCAGTATTTT. Variable domain in full (rest from reference TRBV7-9 and TRBJ2-3): DTGVSQNPRHKITKRGQNVTFRCDPISEHNRLYWYRQTLGQGPEFLTYFQNEAQLEKSRLLSDRFSAERPKGSFSTLEIQRTEQGDSAMYLCASSLGVAGGLHHTQYFGPGTRLTVL.

In the case of this clonotype: A single base separates this from a much larger clone, so it may be a read error. J is TRBJ1-5 and V is TRBV28; D remains unclear. Trimming removed 2 bases at V and 0 bases at J, with 11 bases between. The CDR3 spans 16 residues. Germline V gives CDR1 MDHEN, CDR2 SYDVKM. The CDR3 DNA reads as TGTGCCAGCAGTTTAGAGGCAGGTTATAGCAATCAGCCCCAGCATTTT. Protein sequence: CASSLEAGYSNQPQHF.

This clonotype was counted at least ten times. The chain employs TRBV10-3 and TRBJ2-1; TRBD2 matches 15 bases. The CDR3 contains 15 residues. Germline assignment: CDR1 ENHRY and CDR2 SYGVKD. Germline trimming cut 4 bases from V and 9 bases from J; bases unmatched to any gene: 4. DNA for the CDR3: TGTGCCATCAGTGGACCGGGACTAGCGGGAGGTGAGCAGTTCTTC. Its translation: CAISGPGLAGGEQFF.

CDR3 DNA sequence: TGTGCCAGCAGTTTAGGGGTGAGCGCAGATGCGGAATATTTT. Translation: CASSLGVSADAEYF. The chain employs TRBV12-3 or TRBV12-4 and TRBJ2-3; D is undetermined. V lost 1 base, J lost 15 bases, and 20 bases lay in between. This CDR3 comprises 14 residues.

A remark on this clonotype: A read error may be the cause here, since a much bigger clone is one base away. V is TRBV29-1 and J is TRBJ1-2; 8 nucleotides line up with TRBD1. The V segment lost 7 bases and the J segment 10 bases; nucleotides outside the gene matches: 14. The CDR3 runs 13 residues. Looked up from germline, CDR1 is SQVTM and CDR2 is ANQGSEA. The CDR3 region is CSETRGRLDDYTF. The CDR3 DNA reads as TGCAGCGAGACCAGGGGGCGTTTGGATGACTACACCTTC. The variable domain in full, with the rest retrieved from reference TRBV29-1 and TRBJ1-2, is SAVISQKPSRDICQRGTSLTIQCQVDSQVTMMFWYRQQPGQSLTLIATANQGSEATYESGFVIDKFPISRPNLTFSTLTVSNMSPEDSSIYLCSETRGRLDDYTFGSGTRLTVV.

The J gene is TRBJ1-1, the V gene TRBV30; 7 bases align to TRBD1. After removal of 4 bases from V and 2 bases from J, the junction contained 4 bases not matched to a gene. CDR3 length: 13 residues. CDR1 is GTSNPN and CDR2 is SVGIG in the germline V gene (reference sequence). This CDR3 is CAWTGGFNTEAFF. In DNA, the CDR3 is TGTGCCTGGACAGGGGGGTTTAACACTGAAGCTTTCTTT.

The chain links TRBV6-5 to TRBJ2-7, with TRBD1 matching 9 bases. Trimming at V came to 5 bases and at J to 9 bases, leaving 14 bases not matched to a gene. Germline V gene data show CDR1 as MNHEY and CDR2 as SVGAGI. CDR3 length: 15 amino acids. The CDR3 here is CASSTGGAALRLQYF. The CDR3 coding sequence is TGTGCCAGCAGTACAGGGGGCGCGGCTCTACGGTTGCAGTACTTC.

V usage is TRBV6-6 and J usage is TRBJ1-6; unclear D gene. Trimming cost V 4 bases and J 5 bases, with 9 bases left between them. Per germline, CDR1 MNHNY and CDR2 SVGAGI (reference sequence). The CDR3 totals 14 residues. The CDR3 region is CASSLDHNNSPLHF. CDR3 in DNA: TGTGCCAGCAGTTTAGACCATAATAATTCACCCCTCCACTTT.

This clonotype came up many times. This rearrangement joins TRBV20-1 to TRBJ2-7; 9 positions agree with TRBD1. This CDR3 region has 14 residues. Germline CDR1 is DFQATT and CDR2 is SNEGSKA (reference sequence). Germline trimming cut 5 bases from V and 2 bases from J; bases unmatched to any gene: 7. CDR3 sequence reads: CSAHRDRVPYEQYF. CDR3 sequence (DNA): TGCAGTGCTCACCGGGACAGGGTGCCCTACGAGCAGTACTTC.

The chain employs TRBV10-3 and TRBJ2-5; D ambiguous. This CDR3 comprises 13 residues. Deletions cut 7 bases from V and 2 bases from J, with 11 bases between. Germline V gene sequence: CDR1 ENHRY, CDR2 SYGVKD. The CDR3 nucleotides read TGTGCCATCAAAGGGATTACTCAAGAGACCCAGTACTTC. It specifies CAIKGITQETQYF.

This clonotype was observed a few times. This chain joins TRBV29-1 and TRBJ2-5; D not certain. Between the trimmed V and J ends, which lost 3 bases and 4 bases, there was a span of 12 bases. The length of the CDR3 is 13 residues. Germline V gene lookup returns CDR1 SQVTM and CDR2 ANQGSEA. CDR3 residues: CSVDLGLGETQYF. The CDR3 nucleotides are TGCAGCGTTGATTTAGGGCTGGGAGAGACCCAGTACTTC. The whole variable domain, filled in from reference TRBV29-1 and TRBJ2-5, reads SAVISQKPSRDICQRGTSLTIQCQVDSQVTMMFWYRQQPGQSLTLIATANQGSEATYESGFVIDKFPISRPNLTFSTLTVSNMSPEDSSIYLCSVDLGLGETQYFGPGTRLLVL.